The following is a T cell receptor (beta chain) sequence with its context. Its cognate antigen is unknown. V shed 5 bases and J 7 bases; nucleotides not matched to a gene: 13. Germline V lookup: CDR1 SGHTA, CDR2 FQGNSA. This CDR3 has 16 amino acids. This specimen comes from a study of T cell responses to AZD1222 COVID-19 vaccine. Repertoires were generated with immunoSEQ multiplex PCR, while TCRdb's copy carries only in-frame clones and drops some. The sample records about 100,000 clones, around 90% being singletons. Overall study results and limits: Baseline antibody screening turned up just a handful of seropositive AZD1222 recipients. Unmutated variant regions are reportedly the target of nearly half of TCRs that are spike-specific.

The clonotype comes from an adult who received the AZD1222 COVID-19 vaccine. The source was peripheral blood, collected 28 days after the second AZD1222 dose. The chain couples TRBV7-2 to TRBJ2-1, with 8 bases fitting TRBD2. The CDR3 loop reads CASSPQRGTLENEQFF. The CDR3 DNA sequence: TGTGCCAGCAGCCCCCAGCGGGGGACGCTGGAAAATGAGCAGTTCTTC.